Below, 25 T cell receptor beta chains from the same sample are listed, as sequenced in a study of shared clonotypes between healthy human individuals. Naive CD8 cells lacked CD45RO and underwent positive selection for CCR7, leaving out terminally differentiated effector memory CD45RA+ cells. Produced via immunoSEQ multiplex PCR; TCRdb's table is partial and in-frame only. The data show a few hundred thousand clones, about 95% seen once. The source material was naive CD8+ T cells sorted from blood. The source is a woman aged 30 to 39 in good health.

This chain uses TRBV10-2 with TRBJ2-1; no clear D. The CDR3 covers 14 residues. Germline-derived CDR1 and CDR2 are WSHSY and SAAADI. The ends were cut back, 8 bases at V and 1 base at J, with 12 bases in the middle. CDR3 nucleotide sequence: TGCGCCAGCCTCGGTATTTGGTCCTACAATGAGCAGTTCTTC. This codes for CASLGIWSYNEQFF.

The V and J genes are TRBV4-1 and TRBJ2-7; D is ambiguous. The CDR3 contains 13 residues. CDR1 MGHRA and CDR2 YSYEKL come from the germline V gene. With 0 bases removed from V and 2 bases from J, the gap between germline ends came to 5 bases. DNA for the CDR3: TGCGCCAGCAGCCAAGATAGTCCCTACGAGCAGTACTTC. Its translation is CASSQDSPYEQYF.

The chain recombines TRBV19 with TRBJ2-1, with TRBD2 identical over 9 bases. The CDR3 extends over 16 amino acids. V shed 0 bases, J shed 2 bases, and the junction held 2 bases outside the gene matches. Per the germline V gene, CDR1 is LNHDA and CDR2 is SQIVND (reference sequence). In DNA, the CDR3 is TGTGCCAGTAGTATAGATAGCGGGAGCGCCTACAATGAGCAGTTCTTC. Protein: CASSIDSGSAYNEQFF.

This chain uses TRBV4-1 with TRBJ2-1, with 10 bases lining up with TRBD1. Germline assignment: CDR1 MGHRA and CDR2 YSYEKL. The CDR3 length is 17 residues. V dropped 0 bases and J dropped 5; count of bases not matched to a gene: 7. The CDR3 DNA follows: TGCGCCAGCAGCCAAGACCGGGACAGGGGTTGGGACAATGAGCAGTTCTTC. Translated: CASSQDRDRGWDNEQFF.

The chain links TRBV5-1 to TRBJ2-3; tentatively, D is TRBD1 or TRBD2 (6 bases each). Trimming left V 2 bases short and J 4 bases short, with 14 bases between. Germline CDR1 is SGHRS and CDR2 is YFSETQ. This CDR3 comprises 15 residues. The DNA for the CDR3 is TGCGCCAGCAGCTTAACAGGGAGGTGGGCAGATACGCAGTATTTT. Translated: CASSLTGRWADTQYF.

This sequence joins TRBV5-5 and TRBJ1-1, with a tentative D call TRBD1 (6 bases). The CDR3 totals 11 residues. Germline V gives CDR1 SGHKS, CDR2 YYEKEE (reference sequence). V was clipped by 2 bases and J by 8 bases, with 7 bases between them. The CDR3 spells CASSFQGEAFF. The CDR3 coding sequence is TGTGCCAGCAGCTTCCAGGGGGAAGCTTTCTTT.

The gene calls are TRBV19 and TRBJ2-1; TRBD2 agrees at 7 bases. Unmatched junction bases numbered 10, after V lost 3 bases and J lost 8 bases. The CDR3 consists of 15 residues. CDR1 and CDR2 (germline): LNHDA, SQIVND (reference sequence). The CDR3 nucleotides read TGTGCCAGTAGTATTTTTGCGGGAGTGAGATATGAGCAGTTCTTC. Protein product: CASSIFAGVRYEQFF.

The genes are TRBV27 and TRBJ1-1, with TRBD1 matching 9 bases. Germline loops: CDR1 MNHEY, CDR2 SMNVEV (reference sequence). CDR3 length: 15 amino acids. V dropped 6 bases and J dropped 4; count of bases not matched to a gene: 9. CDR3 DNA: TGTGCCAGCAGCGCCGGGACAGGGATCGGCACTGAAGCTTTCTTT. As protein: CASSAGTGIGTEAFF.

This clone has just one count. The V call is TRBV11-2, the J call TRBJ2-1; maybe TRBD2 (6 bases). This CDR3 has 16 amino acids. Trimming removed 5 bases from V and 0 bases from J, with 14 bases in between. CDR1 and CDR2 (germline): SGHAT, FQNNGV. The CDR3 sequence is CASSPLASSSYNEQFF. The CDR3 DNA follows: TGTGCCAGCAGCCCCCTAGCGTCGAGCTCCTACAATGAGCAGTTCTTC.

The V call is TRBV5-6, the J call TRBJ2-7, with D possibly matching TRBD2 (5 bases). This CDR3 region has 14 residues. Trimming left V 2 bases short and J 2 bases short, with 11 bases between. Germline CDR1 reads SGHDT; CDR2 reads YYEEEE. The CDR3 spells CASSFGSDAYEQYF. CDR3 nucleotide sequence: TGTGCCAGCAGCTTTGGTAGCGACGCCTACGAGCAGTACTTC.

The chain recombines TRBV15 with TRBJ1-2, with 8 bases lining up with TRBD1. V lost 4 bases and J lost 1; bases outside the gene matches: 5. This CDR3 spans 15 amino acids. Germline V gives CDR1 LNHNV, CDR2 YYDKDF (reference sequence). The CDR3 coding sequence is TGTGCCACCAGCACTTCGGGACAGGATAACTATGGCTACACCTTC. Residues: CATSTSGQDNYGYTF. The full variable domain, its missing parts supplied by reference TRBV15 and TRBJ1-2, is DAMVIQNPRYQVTQFGKPVTLSCSQTLNHNVMYWYQQKSSQAPKLLFHYYDKDFNNEADTPDNFQSRRPNTSFCFLDIRSPGLGDTAMYLCATSTSGQDNYGYTFGSGTRLTVV.

Of note for this clone: The same CDR3 also results from other DNA sequences found in this sample. The chain employs TRBV27 and TRBJ2-7; D unresolved. The ends were cut back, 2 bases at V and 2 bases at J, with 7 bases in the middle. CDR3 length: 13 amino acids. Looked up from germline, CDR1 is MNHEY and CDR2 is SMNVEV (reference sequence). The CDR3 DNA sequence: TGTGCCAGCAGTTTAAGTGGAGCCTACGAGCAGTACTTC. Translated: CASSLSGAYEQYF.

This sequence joins TRBV7-9 and TRBJ2-7; possible D gene TRBD1, 6 bases. The CDR3 extends over 14 amino acids. V gave up 1 base and J gave up 3 bases, with 10 bases separating them. CDR1 is SEHNR and CDR2 is FQNEAQ in the germline V gene (reference sequence). The DNA of the CDR3 is TGTGCCAGCAGCTTAGAAAGCAGGGGCTACGAGCAGTACTTC. It is translated as CASSLESRGYEQYF.

This rearrangement joins TRBV27 to TRBJ1-6, with no clear D. The CDR3 is 11 amino acids. CDR1 and CDR2 (germline): MNHEY, SMNVEV (reference sequence). V was trimmed by 8 bases and J by 10 bases, leaving 9 bases between them. The CDR3 bases are TGTGCCAGCGGTATCAGATCACCCCTCCACTTT. Translation: CASGIRSPLHF.

The chain is built from TRBV10-1 and TRBJ2-7; unclear D gene. Trimming pared 4 bases from V and 5 bases from J, leaving 15 bases between. This CDR3 contains 14 residues. Germline V gene lookup returns CDR1 WNHNN and CDR2 SYGVQD (reference sequence). The CDR3 DNA follows: TGCGCCAGCAGTGGACTCTCCGGACGCAACGAGCAGTACTTC. Translation gives CASSGLSGRNEQYF.

The gene calls are TRBV18 and TRBJ2-7; D unclear. The ends were cut back, 5 bases at V and 3 bases at J, with 8 bases in the middle. CDR1 is KGHSH, CDR2 LQKENI, per germline. The CDR3 sequence is 12 residues long. The CDR3 DNA is TGTGCCAGCTCAGAGGACGTCTACGAGCAGTACTTC. It encodes CASSEDVYEQYF.

The chain combines TRBV19 with TRBJ1-5; D may be TRBD1 (6 bases). Germline V gene data show CDR1 as LNHDA and CDR2 as SQIVND (reference sequence). Trimming stripped 11 bases from V and 4 bases from J, with 12 bases between. This CDR3 spans 12 amino acids. CDR3 in amino acids: CAGGQNNQPQHF. CDR3 nucleotide sequence: TGTGCCGGTGGACAGAATAATCAGCCCCAGCATTTT.

The genes are TRBV5-6 and TRBJ2-1, with 7 bases matching TRBD2. With V trimmed by 1 base and J by 11 bases, 3 bases remained unmatched. The CDR3 loop spans 12 amino acids. CDR1 SGHDT and CDR2 YYEEEE come from the germline V gene. Written as DNA, the CDR3 is TGTGCCAGCAGCTTGACTAGCGAGAAGCAGTTCTTC. This encodes CASSLTSEKQFF. Full variable domain (missing parts from reference TRBV5-6 and TRBJ2-1): DAGVTQSPTHLIKTRGQQVTLRCSPKSGHDTVSWYQQALGQGPQFIFQYYEEEERQRGNFPDRFSGHQFPNYSSELNVNALLLGDSALYLCASSLTSEKQFFGPGTRLTVL.

CDR3 loop: CASSSLPEIEKLFF. In DNA, the CDR3 is TGTGCCAGCAGTTCCCTACCGGAGATCGAAAAACTGTTTTTT. The V call is TRBV27, the J call TRBJ1-4; unclear D gene. The CDR3 length is 14 residues. Trimming shortened V by 4 bases and J by 8 bases, and 14 bases separated the two germline ends. The V gene's germline CDR1 is MNHEY and CDR2 SMNVEV (reference sequence).

This clone was seen just once. The J gene is TRBJ1-2, the V gene TRBV25-1, with D perhaps TRBD1 (5 bases). V lost 4 bases, J lost 7 bases, and 19 bases lay in between. The CDR3 loop spans 15 amino acids. Germline CDR1 reads MGHDK; CDR2 reads SYGVNS. For the CDR3, the DNA is TGTGCCAGCAGTGGGGACCTTTCCAGGCACTGTGGCTACACCTTC. Translation: CASSGDLSRHCGYTF.

This chain joins TRBV10-2 and TRBJ2-3; D unresolved. This CDR3 has 14 residues. From germline, CDR1 is WSHSY and CDR2 SAAADI. V was cut by 2 bases and J by 2 bases, with 8 bases left in between. CDR3 DNA: TGCGCCAGCAGTGAGGGTCTTTTCACAGATACGCAGTATTTT. Its translation is CASSEGLFTDTQYF.

In this sample, this clone turned up once. The gene calls are TRBV11-2 and TRBJ2-2; D unclear. The CDR3 extends over 15 amino acids. Germline values: CDR1 SGHAT, CDR2 FQNNGV. V lost 4 bases and J lost 6, with 15 bases in between. The CDR3 protein is CASSSPRRSAGELFF. In nucleotides, the CDR3 is TGTGCCAGCAGCTCCCCCCGGCGGAGCGCCGGGGAGCTGTTTTTT.

This clone was detected a few times. Other nucleotide sequences in the sample specify the same CDR3. The rearrangement links TRBV19 to TRBJ1-1; D not resolved. The CDR3 loop spans 12 amino acids. Germline V gene lookup returns CDR1 LNHDA and CDR2 SQIVND (reference sequence). Trimming left V 7 bases short and J 4 bases short, with 10 bases between. The CDR3 protein is CASTVGGTEAFF. CDR3 bases: TGTGCCAGTACTGTCGGCGGCACTGAAGCTTTCTTT.

With regard to this clone: Other DNA sequences in this sample translate to the same CDR3. The DNA for the CDR3 is TGTGCCAGCAGTCCCTGGACTAGCAGCTACGAGCAGTACTTC. Protein: CASSPWTSSYEQYF. The rearrangement uses TRBV27 and TRBJ2-7; 8 positions agree with TRBD2. In germline, CDR1 is MNHEY, CDR2 SMNVEV (reference sequence). CDR3 length: 14 amino acids. The V gene end was trimmed by 5 bases and the J gene end by 3 bases; junction bases not matched to a gene: 6.

The J gene is TRBJ2-3, the V gene TRBV30; 8 bases map to TRBD1. Germline V gives CDR1 GTSNPN, CDR2 SVGIG (reference sequence). V was clipped by 5 bases and J by 4 bases; unmatched bases: 5. The CDR3 covers 13 residues. The chain's CDR3 is CAWATGDADTQYF. DNA of the CDR3: TGTGCCTGGGCGACAGGGGATGCAGATACGCAGTATTTT. The full variable domain, its missing parts supplied by reference TRBV30 and TRBJ2-3, is SQTIHQWPATLVQPVGSPLSLECTVEGTSNPNLYWYRQAAGRGLQLLFYSVGIGQISSEVPQNLSASRPQDRQFILSSKKLLLSDSGFYLCAWATGDADTQYFGPGTRLTVL.